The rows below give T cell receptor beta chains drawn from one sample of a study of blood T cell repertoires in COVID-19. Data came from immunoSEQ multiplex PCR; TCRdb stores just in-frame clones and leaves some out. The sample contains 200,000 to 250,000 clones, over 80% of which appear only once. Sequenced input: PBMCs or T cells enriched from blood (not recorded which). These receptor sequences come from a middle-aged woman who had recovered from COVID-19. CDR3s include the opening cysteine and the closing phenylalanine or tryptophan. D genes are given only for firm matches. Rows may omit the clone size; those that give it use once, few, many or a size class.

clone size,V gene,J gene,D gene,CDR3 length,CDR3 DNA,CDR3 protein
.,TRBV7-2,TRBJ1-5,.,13,TGTGCCAGCAGCTTAGAGGGGGTTCAGCCCCAGCATTTT,CASSLEGVQPQHF
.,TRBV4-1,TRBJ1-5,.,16,TGCGCCAGCAGCCATACGTGGCAGGGGCGCAATCAGCCCCAGCATTTT,CASSHTWQGRNQPQHF
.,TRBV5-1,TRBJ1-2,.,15,TGCGCCAGCAGACTTGGGGGGGCTAATAACTATGGCTACACCTTC,CASRLGGANNYGYTF
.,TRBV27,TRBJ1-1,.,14,TGTGCCAGCAGCTCGTTAGCCATGAACACTGAAGCTTTCTTT,CASSSLAMNTEAFF
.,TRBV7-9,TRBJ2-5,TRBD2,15,TGTGCCAGCAGCTTACTAGCGGGAGGGAGAGAGACCCAGTACTTC,CASSLLAGGRETQYF
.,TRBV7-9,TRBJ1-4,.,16,TGTGCCAGCGCAGCGGAGGAGCCTGCAACTAATGAAAAACTGTTTTTT,CASAAEEPATNEKLFF
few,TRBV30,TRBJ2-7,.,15,TGTGCCTGGGGGGGCGGGAGCTGGAGTTTTGGCGAGCAGTACTTC,CAWGGGSWSFGEQYF
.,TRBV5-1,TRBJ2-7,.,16,TGCGCCAGCAGCCCGGGCGGGACAGCCGATTCCTACGAGCAGTACTTC,CASSPGGTADSYEQYF
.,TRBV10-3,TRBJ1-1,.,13,TGTGCCATCAGTGTAGGGGCAGACACTGAAGCTTTCTTT,CAISVGADTEAFF
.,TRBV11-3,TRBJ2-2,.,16,TGTGCCAGCAGCTTAGGGTTAGCCCCGAACACCGGGGAGCTGTTTTTT,CASSLGLAPNTGELFF
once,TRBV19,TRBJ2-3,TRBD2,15,TGTGCCAGTAGTACCGACGGGAGGAGAGGGGATACGCAGTATTTT,CASSTDGRRGDTQYF
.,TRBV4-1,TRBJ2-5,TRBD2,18,TGCGCCAGCAGCCAAGACGAGGCTTGGGGGACTAGCGGGAGTCGGGTGTACTTC,CASSQDEAWGTSGSRVYF
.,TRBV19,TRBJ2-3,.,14,TGTGCCAGTGGGCCTCGCAGAGGCACAGATACGCAGTATTTT,CASGPRRGTDTQYF
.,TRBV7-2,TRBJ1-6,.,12,TGTGCCAGCAGCATTCGGAATTCACCCCTCCACTTT,CASSIRNSPLHF
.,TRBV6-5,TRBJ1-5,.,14,TGTGCCAGTCGGACACCCTATGGCGATCAGCCCCAGCATTTT,CASRTPYGDQPQHF
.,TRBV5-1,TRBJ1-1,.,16,TGCGCCAGCAGCATCGGCTCTGGGGGGGCCAAGGCTGAAGCTTTCTTT,CASSIGSGGAKAEAFF
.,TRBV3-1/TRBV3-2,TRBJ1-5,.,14,TGTGCCAGCAGCCGCGAGGGTTCTTACCAGCCCCAGCATTTT,CASSREGSYQPQHF
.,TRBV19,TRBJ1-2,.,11,TGTGCCAGTAGTATTCAGGGCGGCTACACCTTC,CASSIQGGYTF
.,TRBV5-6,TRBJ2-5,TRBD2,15,TGTGCCAGCAGCTTACCGGGACTAGGGGAAGAGACCCAGTACTTC,CASSLPGLGEETQYF
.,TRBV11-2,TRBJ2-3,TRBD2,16,TGTGCCAGCAGCCGGGCTAGCGGGAGCGGGTCGGATACGCAGTATTTT,CASSRASGSGSDTQYF
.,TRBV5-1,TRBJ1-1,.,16,TGCGCCAGCAGCTTTAAAACAGGGTTATCGTACACTGAAGCTTTCTTT,CASSFKTGLSYTEAFF
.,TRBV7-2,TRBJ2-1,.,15,TGTGCCAGCAGCTTAGTGATCTTAACACGGGGTGAGCAGTTCTTC,CASSLVILTRGEQFF
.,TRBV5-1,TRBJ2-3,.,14,TGCGCCAGCAGCCCCTGGCAGGCAACAGATACGCAGTATTTT,CASSPWQATDTQYF
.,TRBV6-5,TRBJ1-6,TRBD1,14,TGTGCCAGCAGAGACGGGACAGGGCGCTCACCCCTCCACTTT,CASRDGTGRSPLHF
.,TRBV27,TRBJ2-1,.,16,TGTGCCAGCAGTCTTAGGGGCGGGACCTCCTACAATGAGCAGTTCTTC,CASSLRGGTSYNEQFF
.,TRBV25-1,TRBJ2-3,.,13,TGTGCCAGCAGTGAGAGCGGAAGAGATACGCAGTATTTT,CASSESGRDTQYF
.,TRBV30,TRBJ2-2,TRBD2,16,TGTGCCTGGAGAAACAGCGGGAGAGGAGGGGCCGGGGAGCTGTTTTTT,CAWRNSGRGGAGELFF
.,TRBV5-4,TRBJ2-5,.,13,TGTGCCAGCAGCTTACTAGTCCAAGAGACCCAGTACTTC,CASSLLVQETQYF
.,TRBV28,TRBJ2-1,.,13,TGTGCCAGCAGTTTGGCCGGGGTGGGTGAGCAGTTCTTC,CASSLAGVGEQFF
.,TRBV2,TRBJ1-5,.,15,TGTGCCAGCAATTTGGACAGAATGAGCAATCAGCCCCAGCATTTT,CASNLDRMSNQPQHF
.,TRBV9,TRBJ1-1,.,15,TGTGCCAGCAGCGCCGGTCAGGGGAGGAACACTGAAGCTTTCTTT,CASSAGQGRNTEAFF
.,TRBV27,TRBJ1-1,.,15,TGTGCCAGCAGTGACCCGACAGGTGGGAACACTGAAGCTTTCTTT,CASSDPTGGNTEAFF
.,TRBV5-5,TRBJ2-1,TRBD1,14,TGTGCCAGCAGCGGGGGACAGGGCTACAATGAGCAGTTCTTC,CASSGGQGYNEQFF
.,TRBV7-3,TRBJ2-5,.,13,TGTGCCAGCAGCTATGGAGAGGGAGAGACCCAGTACTTC,CASSYGEGETQYF
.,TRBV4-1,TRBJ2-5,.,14,TGCGCCAGCAGCCAACCCGGCTGGGCAGAGACCCAGTACTTC,CASSQPGWAETQYF
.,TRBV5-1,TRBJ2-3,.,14,TGCGCCAGCAGCTCCAGGAGGGGAGCAGATACGCAGTATTTT,CASSSRRGADTQYF
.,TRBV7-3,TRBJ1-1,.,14,TGTGCCAGCAGCCCCACAGGGTTGAACACTGAAGCTTTCTTT,CASSPTGLNTEAFF
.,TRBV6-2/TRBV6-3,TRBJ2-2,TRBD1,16,TGTGCCAGCAGTAACCGACAGGGGGAGGGCACCGGGGAGCTGTTTTTT,CASSNRQGEGTGELFF
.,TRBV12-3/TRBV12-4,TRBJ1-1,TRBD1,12,TGTGCCAGCAGTCCCCGGACAGGGAACGCTTTCTTT,CASSPRTGNAFF
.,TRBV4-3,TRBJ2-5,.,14,TGCGCCAGCAGCCAAGAACTACGACGAGAGACCCAGTACTTC,CASSQELRRETQYF